The source of this TCR beta chain is a study of blood T cell repertoires in COVID-19. The assay was immunoSEQ multiplex PCR, and TCRdb's table has in-frame clones only and misses some. Seen here are more than 35,000 clones, approximately 80% observed once, and the top ten hold 35% to 55%. Germline CDR1 is SGHRS and CDR2 is YFSETQ. The CDR3 totals 17 residues. V lost 4 bases, J lost 0 bases, and 14 bases lay in between. The TCR sequence derives from a woman of 80 years or more with acute or convalescent COVID-19. Sequenced material: peripheral blood. The rearrangement links TRBV5-1 to TRBJ1-6; D is uncertain. The chain's CDR3 is CASSAGSLSSYNSPLHF. CDR3 DNA sequence: TGCGCCAGCAGCGCCGGGTCCCTGAGCTCCTATAATTCACCCCTCCACTTT.